Shown below are 5 T cell receptor beta chains from a single sample sequenced in a study of regulatory T cells in long-lasting Graves disease (dated by TCRdb to about 2021). Receptor libraries were prepared by multiplex PCR. The instrument given in TCRdb is Illumina HiSeq 4000. CDR3 regions were amplified by Arm-PCR with iRepertoire HTBI primers to construct TCR beta libraries. The public sequencing data were trimmed at Q25 with fastp and processed into clonotypes with MiXCR by TCRdb, which kept only in-frame beta chains. Rows with one shared CDR3 protein collapse into an entry with the most common genes and DNA. The sample yields about 430,000 distinct CDR3 sequences; about 21% were counted once. The ten largest clones capture roughly an eighth of the sample. The label giving this sample's time point can be read as: persistent/refractory GD, antithyroid drugs over 5 years with positive TRAb. RNA was extracted from PBMCs in TRIzol for both TCR sequencing and RNA sequencing.

This specimen was peripheral blood mononuclear cells (PBMCs), taken when the disease was refractory, from a patient treated with antithyroid drugs. Every receptor here comes from a female donor with Graves disease.

This clonotype was counted ten times or more. V usage is TRBV12-3 or TRBV12-4 and J usage is TRBJ1-5; D is uncertain. V dropped 10 bases and J dropped 2 bases, with 15 bases sitting between them. The CDR3 runs 14 residues. The CDR3 bases are TGTGCCACCTCAGGAGGGATGGGCAATCAGCCCCAGCATTTT. Protein product: CATSGGMGNQPQHF.

In its sample, this clonotype was seen a few times. The CDR3 region has the DNA TGTGCCAGCCAGGGACAGCTAAACACTGAAGCTTTCTTT. Its translation is CASQGQLNTEAFF. V usage is TRBV25-1 and J usage is TRBJ1-1, with 7 bases identical to TRBD1. This CDR3 is built from 13 residues. The ends lost 8 bases at V and 2 bases at J; junction bases unmatched: 5. Germline-derived CDR1 and CDR2 are MGHDK and SYGVNS.

The table lists this clonotype with many counts. This sequence joins TRBV28 and TRBJ2-5, with a weak D call TRBD1 (6 bases). The CDR3 totals 13 residues. The germline V gene has CDR1 MDHEN and CDR2 SYDVKM. The V and J ends lost 7 bases and 0 bases respectively, with 9 bases between them. The CDR3 spells CASTRQDQETQYF. CDR3 nucleotides: TGTGCCAGCACCCGACAGGACCAAGAGACCCAGTACTTC.

At least ten counts were recorded for this clonotype. This sequence joins TRBV28 and TRBJ1-1, with D possibly TRBD1 on 6 matching bases. V was cut by 6 bases and J by 0 bases, with 17 bases left in between. CDR1 MDHEN and CDR2 SYDVKM come from the germline V gene. CDR3 length: 16 residues. As DNA, the CDR3 is TGTGCCAGCAGCGTACAGGGATTTAAGATGAACACTGAAGCTTTCTTT. Encoded protein: CASSVQGFKMNTEAFF. Looking up the rest from reference TRBV28 and TRBJ1-1 gives the full variable domain: DVKVTQSSRYLVKRTGEKVFLECVQDMDHENMFWYRQDPGLGLRLIYFSYDVKMKEKGDIPEGYSVSREKKERFSLILESASTNQTSMYLCASSVQGFKMNTEAFFGQGTRLTVV.

This clonotype was observed many times. The gene calls are TRBV6-2 or TRBV6-3 and TRBJ1-2, with a possible D match to TRBD1 (5 bases). The CDR3 length is 14 residues. Trimming left V 8 bases short and J 4 bases short, with 17 bases between. The germline V gene has CDR1 MNHEY and CDR2 SVGEGT. DNA for the CDR3: TGTGCCAGCTCCAGCCCGGGACGGGTCTATGGCTACACCTTC. This sequence encodes CASSSPGRVYGYTF.